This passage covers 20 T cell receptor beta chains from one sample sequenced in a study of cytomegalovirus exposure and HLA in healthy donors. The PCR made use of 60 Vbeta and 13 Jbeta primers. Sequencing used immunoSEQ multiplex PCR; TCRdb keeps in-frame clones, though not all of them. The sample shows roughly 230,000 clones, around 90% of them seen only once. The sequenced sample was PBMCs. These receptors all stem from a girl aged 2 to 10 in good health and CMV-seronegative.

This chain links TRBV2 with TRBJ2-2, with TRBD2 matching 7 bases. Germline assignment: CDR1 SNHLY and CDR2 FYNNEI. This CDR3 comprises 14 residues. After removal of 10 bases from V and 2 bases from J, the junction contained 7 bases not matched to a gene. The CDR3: CATTGLLNTGELFF. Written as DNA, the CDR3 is TGTGCCACCACGGGACTACTAAACACCGGGGAGCTGTTTTTT.

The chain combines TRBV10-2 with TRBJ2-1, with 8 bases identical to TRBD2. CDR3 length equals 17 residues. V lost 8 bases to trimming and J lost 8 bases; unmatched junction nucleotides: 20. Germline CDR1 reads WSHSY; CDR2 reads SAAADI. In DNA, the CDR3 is TGCGCCAGCTTTCTCCCCCGGGGTCGGGAGGGCCATTATGAGCAGTTCTTC. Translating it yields CASFLPRGREGHYEQFF.

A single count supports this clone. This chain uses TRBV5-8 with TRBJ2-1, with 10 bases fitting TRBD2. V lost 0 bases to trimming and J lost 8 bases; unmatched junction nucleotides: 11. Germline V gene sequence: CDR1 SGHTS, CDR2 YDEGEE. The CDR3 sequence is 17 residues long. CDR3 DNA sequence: TGTGCCAGCAGCTTGGTAATGGCTAGCGGGAGTGCAGATGAGCAGTTCTTC. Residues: CASSLVMASGSADEQFF.

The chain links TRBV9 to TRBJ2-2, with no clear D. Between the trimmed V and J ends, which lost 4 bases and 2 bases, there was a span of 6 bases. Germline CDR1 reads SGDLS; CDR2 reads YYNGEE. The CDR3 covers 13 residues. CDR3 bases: TGTGCCAGCAGCCTAAGTAACACCGGGGAGCTGTTTTTT. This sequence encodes CASSLSNTGELFF.

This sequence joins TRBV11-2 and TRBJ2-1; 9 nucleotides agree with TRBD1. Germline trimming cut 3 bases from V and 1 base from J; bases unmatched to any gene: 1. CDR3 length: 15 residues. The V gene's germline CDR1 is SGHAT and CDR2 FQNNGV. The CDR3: CASSLDRGSYNEQFF. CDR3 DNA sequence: TGTGCCAGCAGCTTGGACAGGGGATCCTACAATGAGCAGTTCTTC.

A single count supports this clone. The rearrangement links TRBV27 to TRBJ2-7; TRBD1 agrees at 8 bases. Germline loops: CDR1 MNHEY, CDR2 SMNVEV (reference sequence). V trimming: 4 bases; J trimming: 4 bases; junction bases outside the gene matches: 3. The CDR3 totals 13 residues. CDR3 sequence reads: CASSSRTGYEQYF. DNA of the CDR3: TGTGCCAGCAGTTCCAGGACAGGGTACGAGCAGTACTTC.

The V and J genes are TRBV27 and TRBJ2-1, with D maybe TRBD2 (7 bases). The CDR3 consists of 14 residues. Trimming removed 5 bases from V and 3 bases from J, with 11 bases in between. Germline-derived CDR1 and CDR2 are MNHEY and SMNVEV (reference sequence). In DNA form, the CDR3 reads TGTGCCAGCAGTAGGGGGGGGAACTACAATGAGCAGTTCTTC. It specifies CASSRGGNYNEQFF.

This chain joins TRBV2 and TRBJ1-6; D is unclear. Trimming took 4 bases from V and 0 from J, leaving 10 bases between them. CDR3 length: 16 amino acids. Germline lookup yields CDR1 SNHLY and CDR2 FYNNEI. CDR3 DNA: TGTGCCAGCAGTGGAGGTGAGAGCTCCTATAATTCACCCCTCCACTTT. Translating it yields CASSGGESSYNSPLHF.

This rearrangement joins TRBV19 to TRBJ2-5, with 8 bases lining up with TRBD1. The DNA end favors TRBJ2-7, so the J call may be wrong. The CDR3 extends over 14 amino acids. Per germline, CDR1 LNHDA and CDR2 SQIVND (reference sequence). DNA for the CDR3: TGTGCCAGTAGTCCAGGGGGGACAGGCTACGAGCAGTACTTC. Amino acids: CASSPGGTGYEQYF.

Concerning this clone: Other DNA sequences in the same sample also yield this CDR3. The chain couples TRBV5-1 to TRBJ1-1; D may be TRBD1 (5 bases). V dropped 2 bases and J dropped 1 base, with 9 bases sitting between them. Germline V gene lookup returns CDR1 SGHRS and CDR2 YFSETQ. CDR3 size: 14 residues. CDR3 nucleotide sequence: TGCGCCAGCAGCTTCAAAGGACAGAACACTGAAGCTTTCTTT. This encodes CASSFKGQNTEAFF.

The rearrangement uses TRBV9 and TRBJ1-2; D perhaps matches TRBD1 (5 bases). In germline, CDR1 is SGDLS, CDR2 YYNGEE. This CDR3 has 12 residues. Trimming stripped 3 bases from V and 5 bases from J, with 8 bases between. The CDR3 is CASSAGGYGYTF. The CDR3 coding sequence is TGTGCCAGCAGCGCCGGGGGATATGGCTACACCTTC.

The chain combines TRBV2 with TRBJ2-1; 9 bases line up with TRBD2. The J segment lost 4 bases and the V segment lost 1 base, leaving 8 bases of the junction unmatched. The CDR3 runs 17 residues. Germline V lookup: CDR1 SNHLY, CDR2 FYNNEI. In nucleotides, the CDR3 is TGTGCCAGCAGTGAAGGGCTAGCGGGAATTTCTTACAATGAGCAGTTCTTC. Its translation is CASSEGLAGISYNEQFF.

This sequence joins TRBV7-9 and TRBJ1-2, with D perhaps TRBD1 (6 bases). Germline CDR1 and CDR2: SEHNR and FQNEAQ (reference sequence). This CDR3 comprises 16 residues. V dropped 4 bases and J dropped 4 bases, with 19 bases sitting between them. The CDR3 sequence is CASSSADRQALYGYTF. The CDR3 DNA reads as TGTGCCAGCAGCTCAGCTGACAGACAGGCGCTCTATGGCTACACCTTC.

CDR3 DNA: TGTGCCACCAGCAGAGGGAATAGCGGTACTCAAGAGACCCAGTACTTC. Protein: CATSRGNSGTQETQYF. The rearrangement uses TRBV15 and TRBJ2-7, with a tentative D call TRBD2 (6 bases). The DNA end lines up better with TRBJ2-5; the J call may be wrong. Germline values: CDR1 LNHNV, CDR2 YYDKDF (reference sequence). The CDR3 has 16 residues.

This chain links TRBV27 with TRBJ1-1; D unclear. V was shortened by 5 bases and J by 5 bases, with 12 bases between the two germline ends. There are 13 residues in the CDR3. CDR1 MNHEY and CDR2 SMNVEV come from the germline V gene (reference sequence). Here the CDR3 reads CASSLNGGTEAFF. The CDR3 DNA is TGTGCCAGCAGTCTCAATGGAGGAACTGAAGCTTTCTTT.

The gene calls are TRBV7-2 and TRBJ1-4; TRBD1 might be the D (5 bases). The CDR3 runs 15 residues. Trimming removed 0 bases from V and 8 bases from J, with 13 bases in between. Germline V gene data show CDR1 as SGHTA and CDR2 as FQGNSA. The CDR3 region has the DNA TGTGCCAGCAGCTTAGCGCTCGGGTGGGGCGAAAAACTGTTTTTT. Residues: CASSLALGWGEKLFF.

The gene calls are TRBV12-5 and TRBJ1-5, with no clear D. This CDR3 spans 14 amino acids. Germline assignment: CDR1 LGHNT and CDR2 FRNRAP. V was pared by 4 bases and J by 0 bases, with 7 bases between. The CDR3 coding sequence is TGTGCTAGTGGTTCCGAGTATAGCAATCAGCCCCAGCATTTT. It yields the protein CASGSEYSNQPQHF.

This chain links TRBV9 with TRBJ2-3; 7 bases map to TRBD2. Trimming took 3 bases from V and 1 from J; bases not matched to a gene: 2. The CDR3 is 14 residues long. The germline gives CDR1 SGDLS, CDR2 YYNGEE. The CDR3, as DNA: TGTGCCAGCAGCGCTAGCGGAGGCACAGATACGCAGTATTTT. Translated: CASSASGGTDTQYF.

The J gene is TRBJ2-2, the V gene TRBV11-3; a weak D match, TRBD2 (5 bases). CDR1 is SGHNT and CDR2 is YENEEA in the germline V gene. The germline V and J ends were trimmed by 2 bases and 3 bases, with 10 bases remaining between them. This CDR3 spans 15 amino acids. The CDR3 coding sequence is TGTGCCAGCAGCTTATCGTCCGGGGACACCGGGGAGCTGTTTTTT. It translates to CASSLSSGDTGELFF.

The CDR3 DNA follows: TGTGCCAGCAGTTACGGGGCAGGGGGAGAGAATGAGCAGTTCTTC. This codes for CASSYGAGGENEQFF. The rearrangement joins TRBV6-5 to TRBJ2-1, with 7 bases fitting TRBD1. CDR3 size: 15 residues. Germline V lookup: CDR1 MNHEY, CDR2 SVGAGI. V lost 2 bases, J lost 7 bases, and 8 bases stayed unmatched.